Listed below are T cell receptor beta chains from one sample, sequenced in a study of blood T cell repertoires in COVID-19. The assay was immunoSEQ multiplex PCR, and TCRdb's table has in-frame clones only and misses some. The data hold roughly 120,000 clones, with approximately 74% observed a single time. What was sequenced was peripheral blood. The source of these receptors is a man older than 75 with COVID-19, enrolled during active disease. CDR3s include the opening cysteine and the closing phenylalanine or tryptophan. D genes are given only for firm matches. Not all rows give a size; the values are once, few, many and, for expanded clones, a class.

d_gene,j_gene,v_gene,abundance,CDR3aa,CDR3nt
.,TRBJ1-5,TRBV24-1,.,CATSDPSQGLDQPQHF,TGTGCCACCAGTGATCCCTCTCAGGGGCTGGATCAGCCCCAGCATTTT
TRBD1,TRBJ1-2,TRBV19,.,CASSGTGVIYYGYTF,TGTGCCAGTTCGGGGACAGGGGTAATTTACTATGGCTACACCTTC
TRBD1,TRBJ1-1,TRBV29-1,once,CSVNRGNTEAFF,TGCAGCGTTAACAGGGGAAACACTGAAGCTTTCTTT
TRBD1,TRBJ1-2,TRBV7-2,.,CASSPAGGYYGYTF,TGTGCCAGCAGCCCCGCAGGGGGGTACTATGGCTACACCTTC
TRBD2,TRBJ2-5,TRBV5-1,.,CASRETVAGGPGTETQYF,TGCGCCAGCAGGGAGACAGTAGCGGGAGGGCCTGGGACTGAGACCCAGTACTTC
.,TRBJ1-3,TRBV27,.,CASSATGSSGNTIYF,TGTGCCAGCAGTGCCACAGGGAGCTCTGGAAACACCATATATTTT
.,TRBJ1-1,TRBV6-5,.,CASRGQGRAFF,TGTGCCAGCAGGGGGCAGGGGCGGGCTTTCTTT
TRBD1,TRBJ1-5,TRBV19,.,CASTPNGGGSQPQHF,TGTGCCAGTACCCCCAACGGAGGGGGCAGTCAGCCCCAGCATTTT
TRBD2,TRBJ2-7,TRBV15,once,CATSRGGGSSHEQYF,TGTGCCACCAGCAGAGGGGGCGGGAGTTCCCACGAGCAGTACTTC
TRBD2,TRBJ2-2,TRBV28,.,CASSLYPLLAGGPRTGELFF,TGTGCCAGCAGTTTATATCCCCTTCTAGCGGGAGGGCCACGGACCGGGGAGCTGTTTTTT
.,TRBJ2-7,TRBV5-6,.,CASSLPPSRWVSYEQYF,TGTGCCAGCAGCTTACCTCCTTCTAGATGGGTCTCCTACGAGCAGTACTTC
TRBD2,TRBJ2-2,TRBV7-2,.,CASSIPGTSQNTGELFF,TGTGCCAGCAGCATACCCGGGACTAGCCAGAACACCGGGGAGCTGTTTTTT
TRBD2,TRBJ2-7,TRBV28,.,CASTLAGDTYEQYF,TGTGCCAGTACGCTAGCGGGAGATACCTACGAGCAGTACTTC
TRBD1,TRBJ1-2,TRBV28,.,CASSPDRGSNYGYTF,TGTGCCAGCAGCCCGGACAGGGGGTCTAACTATGGCTACACCTTC
TRBD1,TRBJ1-5,TRBV19,.,CASSGTDRESQPQHF,TGTGCCAGTAGTGGGACTGACAGGGAAAGTCAGCCCCAGCATTTT
TRBD1,TRBJ1-2,TRBV6-5,.,CASSRRGTGTYGYTF,TGTGCCAGCAGCCGCCGAGGGACAGGGACCTATGGCTACACCTTC
TRBD1,TRBJ2-2,TRBV5-4,.,CASTAGGKDTGELFF,TGTGCCAGCACCGCAGGGGGAAAGGACACCGGGGAGCTGTTTTTT
.,TRBJ1-5,TRBV6-5,.,CASSKGSSNQPQHF,TGTGCCAGCAGTAAGGGGTCCAGCAATCAGCCCCAGCATTTT
.,TRBJ1-1,TRBV18,.,CASSLQANTEAFF,TGTGCCAGCTCTTTACAGGCGAACACTGAAGCTTTCTTT
TRBD2,TRBJ2-3,TRBV6-1,.,CASSAGLAGITDTQYF,TGTGCCAGCAGTGCGGGACTAGCGGGCATCACAGATACGCAGTATTTT
TRBD1,TRBJ2-7,TRBV28,.,CASSYGQGGAYEQYF,TGTGCCAGCAGTTATGGACAGGGAGGCGCCTACGAGCAGTACTTC
.,TRBJ2-5,TRBV5-4,.,CASSLGWGVFQETQYF,TGTGCCAGCAGCCTCGGTTGGGGGGTTTTTCAAGAGACCCAGTACTTC
TRBD1,TRBJ1-2,TRBV28,.,CASSRGDRGGSGYTF,TGTGCCAGCAGCCGAGGGGACAGGGGGGGAAGTGGCTACACCTTC
TRBD1,TRBJ1-1,TRBV3-1/TRBV3-2,.,CASSQGTGGTEAFF,TGTGCCAGCAGCCAAGGTACAGGGGGCACTGAAGCTTTCTTT
TRBD1,TRBJ1-1,TRBV7-2,.,CASSFTGGVEAFF,TGTGCCAGCAGCTTTACAGGGGGCGTTGAAGCTTTCTTT
TRBD2,TRBJ2-2,TRBV7-3,.,CASSLASGSNTGELFF,TGTGCCAGCAGCCTAGCTAGCGGGAGTAACACCGGGGAGCTGTTTTTT
.,TRBJ2-7,TRBV18,.,CASSPTGLTGYYEQYF,TGTGCCAGCTCTCCTACCGGGTTGACAGGATACTACGAGCAGTACTTC
TRBD1,TRBJ1-4,TRBV5-1,.,CASSPTGGDEKLFF,TGCGCCAGCAGCCCGACAGGGGGGGATGAAAAACTGTTTTTT
TRBD1,TRBJ2-7,TRBV7-9,few,CAGSRDRGYEQYF,TGTGCCGGTTCCCGGGACAGGGGATACGAGCAGTACTTC
.,TRBJ1-1,TRBV5-1,.,CASSSGQPDTEAFF,TGCGCCAGCAGCTCCGGACAGCCGGACACTGAAGCTTTCTTT
.,TRBJ2-7,TRBV29-1,.,CSVERTGNDYEQYF,TGCAGCGTTGAAAGAACAGGGAACGACTACGAGCAGTACTTC
.,TRBJ1-5,TRBV20-1,.,CSASTGPGGQPQHF,TGCAGTGCTAGTACAGGCCCTGGCGGTCAGCCCCAGCATTTT
.,TRBJ2-1,TRBV7-2,.,CASSLDASTYNEQFF,TGTGCCAGCAGCTTAGACGCGTCTACCTACAATGAGCAGTTCTTC
TRBD1,TRBJ1-2,TRBV5-4,once,CASSSPGQGPDYGYTF,TGTGCCAGCAGCTCTCCGGGACAGGGGCCCGACTATGGCTACACCTTC
TRBD1,TRBJ2-7,TRBV28,.,CASSAGQGAVYEQYF,TGTGCCAGCAGCGCTGGACAGGGGGCGGTTTACGAGCAGTACTTC
TRBD2,TRBJ2-1,TRBV28,.,CASRPLAAGGINEQFF,TGTGCCAGCAGGCCCCTAGCGGCGGGAGGGATTAATGAGCAGTTCTTC
.,TRBJ1-6,TRBV2,.,CASSAGVGDSPLHF,TGTGCCAGCAGTGCAGGGGTTGGAGATTCACCCCTCCACTTT
.,TRBJ1-5,TRBV2,.,CASSEALRRGSNQPQHF,TGTGCCAGCAGTGAAGCCCTACGGCGAGGGTCCAATCAGCCCCAGCATTTT
TRBD1,TRBJ1-2,TRBV9,.,CASSAREGQGSPGYTF,TGTGCCAGCAGCGCGAGGGAGGGACAGGGGTCGCCCGGCTACACCTTC
TRBD1,TRBJ1-2,TRBV5-1,.,CASSLGTGGIGYTF,TGCGCCAGCAGCTTGGGGACAGGGGGCATCGGCTACACCTTC
.,TRBJ1-6,TRBV19,.,CASSAAGISPLHF,TGTGCCAGTAGTGCAGCAGGGATTTCACCCCTCCACTTT
.,TRBJ1-2,TRBV28,few,CASSFVGDFYGYTF,TGTGCCAGCAGTTTTGTCGGAGACTTCTATGGCTACACCTTC